The 27 T cell receptor beta chains presented below share a single source sample, sequenced in a study of low-dose radiotherapy and immunotherapy resistance in tumors. TRAV- and TRBV-specific primers, spanning alpha and beta chains, primed first-strand cDNA. Using a constant-region primer together with a V-primer adapter, TCRs were subjected to around 20 PCR cycles of amplification. A single record per CDR3 protein comes from TCRdb applying MiXCR to the reads. Of 35,000 to 45,000 distinct CDR3 sequences detected, 25% to 30% appear once; the ten largest clones hold about a tenth. Documented time point: after trial treatment. The treatment is: LDRT plus nivolumab, ipilimumab, low-dose cyclophosphamide and aspirin (RACIN trial). The source was PBMCs, collected after low-dose radiotherapy plus immunotherapy. The receptor source for this set is a male donor with prostate cancer.

Ten or more counts support this clonotype. The gene calls are TRBV12-3 or TRBV12-4 and TRBJ2-7, with 7 bases that match TRBD1. J lost 6 bases, V lost 8 bases, and 10 bases had no gene match. The CDR3 consists of 13 residues. CDR3 sequence (DNA): TGTGCCAGCGGGAGACAGGGAAGGGGCGAGCAGTACTTC. Translating gives CASGRQGRGEQYF.

Many counts were recorded for this clonotype. The V call is TRBV6-2 or TRBV6-3, the J call TRBJ2-7; D may be TRBD2 (5 bases). V was pared by 0 bases and J by 0 bases, with 12 bases between. Germline values: CDR1 MNHEY, CDR2 SVGEGT. This CDR3 spans 16 amino acids. The CDR3 DNA is TGTGCCAGCAGTTACTCGGTCCAGCGGAGCTCCTACGAGCAGTACTTC. Residues: CASSYSVQRSSYEQYF.

There are many counts of this clonotype. The V gene is TRBV6-6, the J gene TRBJ1-3, with 7 positions matching TRBD1. The CDR3 loop spans 17 amino acids. Per the germline V gene, CDR1 is MNHNY and CDR2 is SVGAGI (reference sequence). Unmatched junction bases numbered 9, after V lost 4 bases and J lost 0 bases. CDR3 bases: TGTGCCAGCAGTTCGGGACAGAGTAACCTCTCTGGAAACACCATATATTTT. This translates into CASSSGQSNLSGNTIYF.

This clonotype was seen repeatedly, ten times or more. This chain connects TRBV20-1 to TRBJ1-5, with D possibly TRBD1 on 5 matching bases. Trimming pared 6 bases from V and 5 bases from J, leaving 14 bases between. The CDR3 consists of 13 residues. Germline V CDR1 and CDR2: DFQATT, SNEGSKA (reference sequence). In DNA form, the CDR3 reads TGCAGTGCCCCTACTGGGGGATATCAGCCCCAGCATTTT. Amino acids: CSAPTGGYQPQHF.

Of note for this clonotype: The likely explanation is a read error, given a far larger clone one base away. For the CDR3, the DNA is TGTGCCAGCAGCTTGCGGACAGGGACTTCCTACGAGCAGTTCTTC. Its protein is CASSLRTGTSYEQFF. V usage is TRBV5-3 and J usage is TRBJ2-1; 8 bases map to TRBD1. TRBV5-3 is given ORF status, its function remaining uncertain. The CDR3 length is 15 residues.

The table lists this clonotype with many counts. The CDR3 region is CASRTAPRKNTEAFF. Written as DNA, the CDR3 is TGTGCCAGCAGAACGGCCCCCAGGAAGAACACTGAAGCTTTCTTT. The chain joins TRBV28 to TRBJ1-1; D is unclear. The V gene's germline CDR1 is MDHEN and CDR2 SYDVKM. The CDR3 has 15 amino acids. Between the trimmed V and J ends, which lost 6 bases and 1 base, there was a span of 15 bases. The full variable domain, completed using reference TRBV28 and TRBJ1-1, is DVKVTQSSRYLVKRTGEKVFLECVQDMDHENMFWYRQDPGLGLRLIYFSYDVKMKEKGDIPEGYSVSREKKERFSLILESASTNQTSMYLCASRTAPRKNTEAFFGQGTRLTVV.

The genes are TRBV6-2 or TRBV6-3 and TRBJ1-1, with D hard to call. Deletions cut 5 bases from V and 8 bases from J, with 6 bases between. The CDR3 sequence is 10 residues long. The germline CDR1 and CDR2 sequences are MNHEY and SVGEGT. The CDR3 is CASSVREAFF. In DNA, the CDR3 is TGTGCCAGCAGTGTCCGGGAAGCTTTCTTT.

Many counts were recorded for this clonotype. The chain uses TRBV7-2 and TRBJ2-7; D gene unclear. Germline-derived CDR1 and CDR2 are SGHTA and FQGNSA. The V end was cut by 6 bases, the J end by 0 bases, with 3 bases between. The length of the CDR3 is 11 residues. CDR3 sequence: CASSPSYEQYF. CDR3 coding DNA: TGTGCCAGCAGTCCCTCCTACGAGCAGTACTTC.

Note on this clonotype: This sequence is one base from a far larger clone and is likely a read error. The chain uses TRBV7-6 and TRBJ2-7; 11 positions agree with TRBD2. The DNA end favors TRBJ2-1, so the J call may be wrong. From germline, CDR1 is SGHVS and CDR2 FNYEAQ. The CDR3 runs to 15 residues. Here the CDR3 DNA reads TGTGCCAGCACCGCACTAGCGGGAGCGACTTACGAGCAGTTCTTC. It yields the protein CASTALAGATYEQFF.

The chain carries TRBV28 and TRBJ1-3; no reliable D call. The CDR3 loop spans 14 amino acids. V lost 3 bases and J lost 0, with 6 bases in between. Per the germline V gene, CDR1 is MDHEN and CDR2 is SYDVKM. This CDR3 reads CASSLVASGNTIYF. CDR3 in DNA: TGTGCCAGCAGTTTGGTCGCCTCTGGAAACACCATATATTTT. Drawing the rest from reference TRBV28 and TRBJ1-3, the complete variable domain is DVKVTQSSRYLVKRTGEKVFLECVQDMDHENMFWYRQDPGLGLRLIYFSYDVKMKEKGDIPEGYSVSREKKERFSLILESASTNQTSMYLCASSLVASGNTIYFGEGSWLTVV.

At least ten counts were recorded for this clonotype. The chain links TRBV4-3 to TRBJ2-7; 8 bases line up with TRBD1. The CDR3 covers 14 residues. V lost 2 bases, J lost 7 bases, and 7 bases stayed unmatched. Germline-derived CDR1 and CDR2 are LGHNA and YSLEER. The CDR3 spells CASSQQGTGREQYF. The CDR3 DNA reads as TGCGCCAGCAGCCAACAGGGGACAGGACGAGAGCAGTACTTC.

This clonotype has a count of ten or more. The V call is TRBV27, the J call TRBJ2-2; the D is unclear. V was shortened by 2 bases and J by 0 bases, with 4 bases between the two germline ends. The length of the CDR3 is 14 residues. Germline V gives CDR1 MNHEY, CDR2 SMNVEV (reference sequence). CDR3 nucleotides: TGTGCCAGCAGTTTAGCTGCGAACACCGGGGAGCTGTTTTTT. Its protein product is CASSLAANTGELFF.

This clonotype was detected many times. The chain is built from TRBV4-2 and TRBJ1-2; D is unresolved. V was trimmed by 1 base and J by 6 bases, leaving 12 bases between them. The germline V gene has CDR1 LGHNA and CDR2 YNFKEQ. This CDR3 contains 14 residues. In DNA, the CDR3 is TGTGCCAGCAGCCAAGGGGCAGGCTTGGATGGCTACACCTTC. Amino acids: CASSQGAGLDGYTF.

This clonotype was seen ten or more times. This chain uses TRBV20-1 with TRBJ1-2; the match to TRBD1 covers 7 bases. The V gene end was trimmed by 6 bases and the J gene end by 8 bases; junction bases not matched to a gene: 12. This CDR3 has 13 amino acids. Germline assignment: CDR1 DFQATT and CDR2 SNEGSKA (reference sequence). The CDR3 spells CSAKGGGAYGYTF. CDR3 DNA: TGCAGTGCCAAGGGAGGGGGCGCCTACGGCTACACCTTC.

V gene TRBV5-1 combines with J gene TRBJ2-5; tentatively, D is TRBD1 (5 bases). Germline lookup yields CDR1 SGHRS and CDR2 YFSETQ. This CDR3 has 13 residues. V lost 3 bases and J lost 5, with 11 bases in between. The CDR3 bases are TGCGCCAGCAGCTCGACAGCCCCGGAGACCCAGTACTTC. This gives the protein CASSSTAPETQYF.

This clonotype was recorded only once. The chain has TRBV9 and TRBJ2-5, with D unresolved. The CDR3 spans 12 residues. Trimming took off 0 bases at V and 5 bases at J, with 5 bases between the two ends. Germline V gene lookup returns CDR1 SGDLS and CDR2 YYNGEE. The CDR3: CASSVDSETQYF. CDR3 coding DNA: TGTGCCAGCAGCGTAGACTCGGAGACCCAGTACTTC. The complete variable domain, with remaining parts taken from reference TRBV9 and TRBJ2-5, reads DSGVTQTPKHLITATGQRVTLRCSPRSGDLSVYWYQQSLDQGLQFLIQYYNGEERAKGNILERFSAQQFPDLHSELNLSSLELGDSALYFCASSVDSETQYFGPGTRLLVL.

This chain uses TRBV5-6 with TRBJ1-1, with TRBD1 identical over 7 bases. CDR3 length: 14 residues. Germline V gene lookup returns CDR1 SGHDT and CDR2 YYEEEE. J gave up 1 base and V 3 bases, and 3 bases lay outside the gene matches. CDR3 bases: TGTGCCAGCAGCTCACAGGGGAGGAACACTGAAGCTTTCTTT. It specifies CASSSQGRNTEAFF.

This clonotype was counted ten times or more. The chain recombines TRBV3-1 with TRBJ2-1; D unclear. The CDR3 has 14 amino acids. The germline CDR1 and CDR2 sequences are LGHDT and YNNKEL (reference sequence). V was trimmed by 4 bases and J by 5 bases, leaving 12 bases between them. CDR3 sequence reads: CASSLQVGNNEQFF. The CDR3, as DNA: TGTGCCAGCAGCCTTCAAGTAGGGAACAATGAGCAGTTCTTC.

There are many counts of this clonotype. The chain joins TRBV6-2 or TRBV6-3 to TRBJ1-5; 9 nucleotides match TRBD1. The germline V gene has CDR1 MNHEY and CDR2 SVGEGT. The CDR3 has 16 residues. The V and J ends lost 5 bases and 4 bases, in that order; junction bases with no gene match: 9. The CDR3 coding sequence is TGTGCCAGCAGTACAGGACCCGGGACAGGGAATCAGCCCCAGCATTTT. Its translation: CASSTGPGTGNQPQHF.

This clonotype was recorded many times. This chain connects TRBV20-1 to TRBJ2-3; perhaps TRBD1 as D (7 bases). V lost 4 bases and J lost 3, with 17 bases in between. The CDR3 contains 15 residues. CDR1 and CDR2 from the germline V gene are DFQATT and SNEGSKA (reference sequence). The CDR3 DNA reads as TGCAGTGCTATGGAGTCCAGGGGGGCAACAGATACGCAGTATTTT. Its translation is CSAMESRGATDTQYF.

This chain uses TRBV19 with TRBJ1-5, with a tentative D call TRBD1 (5 bases). Trimming took off 6 bases at V and 2 bases at J, with 8 bases between the two ends. Germline CDR1 is LNHDA and CDR2 is SQIVND (reference sequence). The length of the CDR3 is 13 residues. CDR3 coding DNA: TGTGCCAGTAGGCAACAGGGCAATCAGCCCCAGCATTTT. Translating it yields CASRQQGNQPQHF.

CDR3 bases: TGTGCCAGCAGCTCATACAGGATGGGAAAGGTGGATAATTCACCCCTCCACTTT. This sequence encodes CASSSYRMGKVDNSPLHF. This chain joins TRBV5-6 and TRBJ1-6; perhaps TRBD1 as D (5 bases). The germline V gene encodes CDR1 SGHDT and CDR2 YYEEEE. The CDR3 has 18 residues. V lost 3 bases and J 5 bases, leaving 21 bases between the germline ends.

With regard to this clonotype: A far larger clone is off by one base, so a read error is likely. The chain employs TRBV7-6 and TRBJ2-7; 8 nucleotides agree with TRBD2. Germline CDR1 is SGHVS and CDR2 is FNYEAQ. The CDR3 sequence is 12 residues long. CDR3 loop: CTSSISGIEQYF. Written as DNA, the CDR3 is TGTACCAGCAGCATTAGCGGGATCGAGCAGTACTTC.

This clonotype was counted ten times or more. V gene TRBV5-1 combines with J gene TRBJ2-1, with 11 bases matching TRBD2. The CDR3 totals 18 residues. Germline values: CDR1 SGHRS, CDR2 YFSETQ. Trimming took 1 base from V and 0 from J; bases not matched to a gene: 6. CDR3 residues: CASSLLGLAVSSYNEQFF. CDR3 DNA: TGCGCCAGCAGCTTGCTGGGACTAGCGGTCAGCTCCTACAATGAGCAGTTCTTC.

This clonotype was recorded at least ten times. The V gene is TRBV20-1, the J gene TRBJ2-2; D uncertain. The CDR3 is 14 amino acids. V was pared by 6 bases and J by 2 bases, with 13 bases between. Germline V CDR1 and CDR2: DFQATT, SNEGSKA (reference sequence). In DNA form, the CDR3 reads TGCAGTGCGCCGGCGCCGAGAAACACCGGGGAGCTGTTTTTT. Its protein product is CSAPAPRNTGELFF.

In this sample, this clonotype turned up many times. This chain connects TRBV7-9 to TRBJ1-1, with unresolved D. In germline, CDR1 is SEHNR, CDR2 FQNEAQ (reference sequence). There are 14 residues in the CDR3. Trimming shortened V by 4 bases and J by 5 bases, and 14 bases separated the two germline ends. CDR3 amino acids: CASSSPGWETEAFF. The CDR3 nucleotides are TGTGCCAGCAGCTCCCCAGGCTGGGAGACTGAAGCTTTCTTT.

Concerning this clonotype: This likely came from a read error, as a far larger clone is one base away. This sequence joins TRBV19 and TRBJ2-1, with D possibly being TRBD2 (6 bases). The V and J ends lost 2 bases and 10 bases respectively, with 15 bases between them. The CDR3 is made up of 14 amino acids. Germline CDR1 and CDR2: LNHDA and SQIVND (reference sequence). This CDR3 reads CASSIKWRGSEQFF. In DNA, the CDR3 is TGTGCCAGTAGTATAAAATGGCGGGGATCCGAGCAGTTCTTC.